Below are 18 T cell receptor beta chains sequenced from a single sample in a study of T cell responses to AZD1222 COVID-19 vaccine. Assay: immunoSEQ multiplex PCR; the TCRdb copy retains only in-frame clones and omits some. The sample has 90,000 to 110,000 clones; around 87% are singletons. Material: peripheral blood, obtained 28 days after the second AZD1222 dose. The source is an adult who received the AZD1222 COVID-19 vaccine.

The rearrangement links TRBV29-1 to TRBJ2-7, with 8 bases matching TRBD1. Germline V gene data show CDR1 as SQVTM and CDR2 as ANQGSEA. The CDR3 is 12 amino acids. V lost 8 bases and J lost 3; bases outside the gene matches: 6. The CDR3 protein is CSCLGQGYEQYF. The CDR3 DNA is TGCAGCTGCCTAGGACAGGGCTACGAGCAGTACTTC.

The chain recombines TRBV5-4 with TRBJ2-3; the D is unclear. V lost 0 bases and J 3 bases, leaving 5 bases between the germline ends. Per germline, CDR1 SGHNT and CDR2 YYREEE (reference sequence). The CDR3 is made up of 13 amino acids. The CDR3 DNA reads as TGTGCCAGCAGCTTGGGTTTGACAGATACGCAGTATTTT. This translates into CASSLGLTDTQYF.

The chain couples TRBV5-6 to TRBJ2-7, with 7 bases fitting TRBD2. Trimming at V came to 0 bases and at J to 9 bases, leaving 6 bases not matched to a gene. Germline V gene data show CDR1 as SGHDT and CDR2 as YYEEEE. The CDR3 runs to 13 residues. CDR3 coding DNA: TGTGCCAGCAGCTTGGATAGGGTAGCGGGGCAGTACTTC. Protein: CASSLDRVAGQYF.

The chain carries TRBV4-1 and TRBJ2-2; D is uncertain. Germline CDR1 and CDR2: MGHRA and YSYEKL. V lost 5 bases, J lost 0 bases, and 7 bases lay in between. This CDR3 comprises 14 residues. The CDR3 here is CASSGQTNTGELFF. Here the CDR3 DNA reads TGCGCCAGCAGCGGGCAGACGAACACCGGGGAGCTGTTTTTT.

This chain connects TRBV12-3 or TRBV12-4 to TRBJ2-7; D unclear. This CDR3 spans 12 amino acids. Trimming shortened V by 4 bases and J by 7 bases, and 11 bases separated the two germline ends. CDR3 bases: TGTGCCAGCAGTTCAGTCTCTGGAGAGCAGTACTTC. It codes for CASSSVSGEQYF.

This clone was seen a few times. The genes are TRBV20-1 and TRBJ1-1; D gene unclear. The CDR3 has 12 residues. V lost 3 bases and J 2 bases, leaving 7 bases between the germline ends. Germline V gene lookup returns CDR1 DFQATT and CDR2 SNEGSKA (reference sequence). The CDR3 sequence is CSASRGNTEAFF. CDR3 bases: TGCAGTGCTAGTCGGGGAAACACTGAAGCTTTCTTT.

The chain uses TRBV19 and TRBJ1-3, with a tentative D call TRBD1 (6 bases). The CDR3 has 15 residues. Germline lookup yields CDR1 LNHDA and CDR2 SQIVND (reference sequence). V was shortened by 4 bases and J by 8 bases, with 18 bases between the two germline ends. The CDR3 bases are TGTGCCAGTAGTAATCCGGGACACTCAGCGGACACCATATATTTT. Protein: CASSNPGHSADTIYF.

The CDR3 DNA sequence: TGTGCCAGCAGTCTGGAGGGGAATGAAAAACTGTTTTTT. Translated: CASSLEGNEKLFF. The rearrangement uses TRBV6-5 and TRBJ1-4, with a possible D match to TRBD1 (5 bases). The V end lost 5 bases, the J end lost 5 bases, and 9 bases lay between the germline ends. This CDR3 has 13 residues. From germline, CDR1 is MNHEY and CDR2 SVGAGI.

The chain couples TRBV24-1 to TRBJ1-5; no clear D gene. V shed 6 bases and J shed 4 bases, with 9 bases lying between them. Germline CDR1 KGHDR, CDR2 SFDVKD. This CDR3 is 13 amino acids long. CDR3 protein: CATSNHGNQPQHF. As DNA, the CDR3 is TGTGCCACCAGTAACCACGGGAATCAGCCCCAGCATTTT.

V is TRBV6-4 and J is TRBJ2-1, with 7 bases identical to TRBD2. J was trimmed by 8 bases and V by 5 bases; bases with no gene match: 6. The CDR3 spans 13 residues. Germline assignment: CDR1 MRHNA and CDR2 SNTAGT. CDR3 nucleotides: TGTGCCAGCAGTTTGGGCGGGAGCTATGAGCAGTTCTTC. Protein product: CASSLGGSYEQFF.

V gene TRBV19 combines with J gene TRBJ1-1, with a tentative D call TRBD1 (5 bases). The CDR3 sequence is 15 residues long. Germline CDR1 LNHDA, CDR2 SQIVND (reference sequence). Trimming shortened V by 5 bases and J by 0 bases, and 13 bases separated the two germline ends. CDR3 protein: CASSPNPDMNTEAFF. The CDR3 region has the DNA TGTGCCAGTAGTCCGAACCCGGACATGAACACTGAAGCTTTCTTT.

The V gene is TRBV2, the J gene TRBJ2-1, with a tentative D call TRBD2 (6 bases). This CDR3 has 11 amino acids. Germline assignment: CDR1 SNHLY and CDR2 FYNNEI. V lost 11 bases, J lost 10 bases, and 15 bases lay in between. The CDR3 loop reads CAGWGRGEQFF. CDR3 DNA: TGTGCCGGGTGGGGCCGGGGGGAGCAGTTCTTC.

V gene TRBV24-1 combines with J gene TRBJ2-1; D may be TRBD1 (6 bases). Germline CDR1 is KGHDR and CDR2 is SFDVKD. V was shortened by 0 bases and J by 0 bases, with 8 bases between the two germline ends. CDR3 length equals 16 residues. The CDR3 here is CATSDLGGISYNEQFF. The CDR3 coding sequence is TGTGCCACCAGTGATTTGGGGGGCATCTCCTACAATGAGCAGTTCTTC.

CDR3 loop: CASSLEQQFEAFF. CDR3 nucleotide sequence: TGTGCCAGCAGCTTAGAACAGCAATTCGAAGCTTTCTTT. The V call is TRBV7-2, the J call TRBJ1-1; no clear D. The germline V gene has CDR1 SGHTA and CDR2 FQGNSA. CDR3 length: 13 residues. Trimming took off 1 base at V and 8 bases at J, with 11 bases between the two ends.

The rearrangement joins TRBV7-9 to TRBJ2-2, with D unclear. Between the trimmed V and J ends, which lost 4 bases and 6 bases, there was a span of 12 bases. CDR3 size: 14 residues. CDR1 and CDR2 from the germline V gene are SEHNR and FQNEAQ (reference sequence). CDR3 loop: CASSSRGSPGELFF. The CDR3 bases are TGTGCCAGCAGCTCAAGAGGTAGCCCCGGGGAGCTGTTTTTT.

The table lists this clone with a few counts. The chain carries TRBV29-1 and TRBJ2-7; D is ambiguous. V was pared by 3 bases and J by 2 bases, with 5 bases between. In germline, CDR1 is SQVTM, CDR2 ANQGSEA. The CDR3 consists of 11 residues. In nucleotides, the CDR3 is TGCAGCGTTGATGGTACCTACGAGCAGTACTTC. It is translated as CSVDGTYEQYF.

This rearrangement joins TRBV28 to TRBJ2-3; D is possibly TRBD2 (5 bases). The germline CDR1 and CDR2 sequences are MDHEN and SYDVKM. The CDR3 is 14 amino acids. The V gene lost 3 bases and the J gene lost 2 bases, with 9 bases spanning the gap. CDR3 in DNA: TGTGCCAGCAGTTTTCGAGGGTTCACAGATACGCAGTATTTT. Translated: CASSFRGFTDTQYF.

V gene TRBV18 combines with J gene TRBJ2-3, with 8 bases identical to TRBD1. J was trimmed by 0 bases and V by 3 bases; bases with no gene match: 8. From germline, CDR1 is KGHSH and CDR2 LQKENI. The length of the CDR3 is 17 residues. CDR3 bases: TGTGCCAGCTCACCTGAACCGACAGGGGTGAGCACAGATACGCAGTATTTT. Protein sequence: CASSPEPTGVSTDTQYF.